A single sample gave rise to the 5 T cell receptor beta chains below, sequenced in a study of cytomegalovirus exposure and HLA in healthy donors. Researchers ran the PCR with 60 Vbeta and 13 Jbeta primers. TCRdb's table, derived via immunoSEQ multiplex PCR, lists solely in-frame clones and lacks some. The ten most abundant clones cover approximately 15% of a sample with 87,000 or so clones. Sequencing input: PBMCs. The origin of the receptors is a man in his forties or fifties in good health and CMV-seropositive.

The chain links TRBV9 to TRBJ2-2; 15 nucleotides agree with TRBD2. CDR1 SGDLS and CDR2 YYNGEE come from the germline V gene. The V and J ends lost 4 bases and 3 bases, in that order; junction bases with no gene match: 4. CDR3 length: 17 residues. CDR3 loop: CASSKGLAGGDTGELFF. CDR3 bases: TGTGCCAGCAGCAAAGGACTAGCGGGAGGGGACACCGGGGAGCTGTTTTTT.

V gene TRBV5-1 combines with J gene TRBJ2-1; 7 bases are a match to TRBD1. The CDR3 length is 15 residues. The J segment lost 9 bases and the V segment lost 3 bases, leaving 12 bases of the junction unmatched. The germline V gene has CDR1 SGHRS and CDR2 YFSETQ. CDR3 in amino acids: CASSYFVEGASEQFF. CDR3 sequence (DNA): TGCGCCAGCAGCTACTTTGTCGAGGGGGCTAGTGAGCAGTTCTTC.

The rearrangement joins TRBV27 to TRBJ1-1; no reliable D call. Trimming pared 8 bases from V and 5 bases from J, leaving 21 bases between. CDR3 length equals 15 residues. Germline V lookup: CDR1 MNHEY, CDR2 SMNVEV (reference sequence). CDR3 region: CASSLRREGGTEAFF. The CDR3 DNA reads TGTGCCAGCTCCCTAAGGAGGGAAGGAGGTACTGAAGCTTTCTTT.

V gene TRBV30 combines with J gene TRBJ1-2; 10 nucleotides match TRBD1. The length of the CDR3 is 14 residues. Germline V gene lookup returns CDR1 GTSNPN and CDR2 SVGIG (reference sequence). V lost 3 bases and J lost 4; bases outside the gene matches: 5. This chain's CDR3 is CAWRGTGAFYGYTF. CDR3 nucleotides: TGTGCCTGGAGAGGGACAGGGGCCTTCTATGGCTACACCTTC.

The chain uses TRBV6-1 and TRBJ2-7; TRBD1 might be the D (6 bases). CDR1 is MNHNS and CDR2 is SASEGT in the germline V gene. This CDR3 has 13 residues. V was pared by 7 bases and J by 7 bases, with 17 bases between. CDR3 sequence: CASTQDIRGEQYF. The DNA for the CDR3 is TGTGCCAGCACCCAAGACATCAGGGGAGAGCAGTACTTC.